This T cell receptor (beta chain) was retrieved from a study of CD8 T cells in Susac syndrome. Study-level findings and limits: The TCR sequencing and HLA analysis in the study involved a relatively small number of individuals, as the study acknowledged.

Germline CDR1 MNHNS, CDR2 SASEGT. The CDR3 length is 12 residues. The germline V and J ends were trimmed by 7 bases and 7 bases, with 13 bases remaining between them. Of note for this clonotype: What it binds is unknown.

The authors carried out high-throughput sequencing of TCR beta. They applied it to CD8+ and CD4+ T cells obtained from blood. With random hexamers, about 0.45 to 1 ug RNA was reverse transcribed. Multiplex immunoSEQ PCR targeted 54 Vbeta and 13 Jbeta TCR beta segments. TCRdb re-called the immunoSEQ multiplex PCR reads with MiXCR, one entry per CDR3 protein. Seen here are about 150,000 distinct CDR3 sequences, around 95% observed once, and the top ten hold 0.15%. The clonotype was recovered from a human donor with multiple sclerosis. The specimen sequenced was CD8+ T cells from PBMCs. This chain links TRBV6-1 with TRBJ1-1; D is unresolved. CDR3 coding DNA: TGTGCCAGCAACGAAGAGGTTATTGAAGCTTTCTTT. Translated, it gives CASNEEVIEAFF.